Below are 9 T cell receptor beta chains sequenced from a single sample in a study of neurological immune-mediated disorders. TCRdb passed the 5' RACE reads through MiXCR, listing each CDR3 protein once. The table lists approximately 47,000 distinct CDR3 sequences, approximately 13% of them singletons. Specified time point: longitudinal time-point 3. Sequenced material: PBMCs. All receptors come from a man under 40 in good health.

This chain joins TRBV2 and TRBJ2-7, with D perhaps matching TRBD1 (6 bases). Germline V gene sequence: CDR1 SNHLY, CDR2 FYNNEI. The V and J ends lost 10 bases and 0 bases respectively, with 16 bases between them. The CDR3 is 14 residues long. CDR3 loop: CANRDGAGSYEQYF. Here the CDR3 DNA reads TGTGCCAACAGGGACGGGGCCGGCTCCTACGAGCAGTACTTC.

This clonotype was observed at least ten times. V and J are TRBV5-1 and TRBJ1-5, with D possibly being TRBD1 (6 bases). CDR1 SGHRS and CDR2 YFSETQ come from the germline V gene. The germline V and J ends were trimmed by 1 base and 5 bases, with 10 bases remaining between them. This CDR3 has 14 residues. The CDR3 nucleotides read TGCGCCAGCAGCTTGCGGCCAGGGGATCAGCCCCAGCATTTT. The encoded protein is CASSLRPGDQPQHF.

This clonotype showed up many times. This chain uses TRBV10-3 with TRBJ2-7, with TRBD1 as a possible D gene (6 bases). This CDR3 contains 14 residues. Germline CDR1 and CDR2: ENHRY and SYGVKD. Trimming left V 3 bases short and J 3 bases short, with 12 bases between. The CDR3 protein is CAISDPGAGYEQYF. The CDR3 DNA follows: TGTGCCATCAGTGACCCAGGGGCCGGCTACGAGCAGTACTTC.

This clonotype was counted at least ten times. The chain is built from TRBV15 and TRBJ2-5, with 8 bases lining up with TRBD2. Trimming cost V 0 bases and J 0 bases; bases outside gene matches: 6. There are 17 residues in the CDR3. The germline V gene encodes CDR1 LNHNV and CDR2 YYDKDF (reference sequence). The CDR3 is CATSRDRAGGYQETQYF. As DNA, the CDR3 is TGTGCCACCAGCAGAGATAGGGCGGGAGGCTACCAAGAGACCCAGTACTTC.

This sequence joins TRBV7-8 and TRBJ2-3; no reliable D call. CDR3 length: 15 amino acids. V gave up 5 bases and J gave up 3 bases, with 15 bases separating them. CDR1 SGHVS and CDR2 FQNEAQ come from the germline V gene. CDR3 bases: TGTGCCAGCAGCCCCCTAAGCTGGCAAACAGATACGCAGTATTTT. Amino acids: CASSPLSWQTDTQYF.

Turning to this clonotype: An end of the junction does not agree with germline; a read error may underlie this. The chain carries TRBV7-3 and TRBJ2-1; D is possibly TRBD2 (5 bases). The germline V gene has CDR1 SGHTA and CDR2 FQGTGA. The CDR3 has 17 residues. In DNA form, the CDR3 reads TGTGCCAGCAGCTTAACGGGGAGCGGCCTCTCCTACAATGAGCTGTTCTTC. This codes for CASSLTGSGLSYNELFF.

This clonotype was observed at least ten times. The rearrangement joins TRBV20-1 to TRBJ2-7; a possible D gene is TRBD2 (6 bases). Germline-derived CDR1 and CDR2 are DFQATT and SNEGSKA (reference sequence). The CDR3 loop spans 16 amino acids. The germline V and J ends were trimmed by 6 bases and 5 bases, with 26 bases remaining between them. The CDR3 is CSAGASAHRNGDEQYF. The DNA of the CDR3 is TGCAGTGCCGGGGCTAGCGCTCATAGGAATGGGGACGAGCAGTACTTC.

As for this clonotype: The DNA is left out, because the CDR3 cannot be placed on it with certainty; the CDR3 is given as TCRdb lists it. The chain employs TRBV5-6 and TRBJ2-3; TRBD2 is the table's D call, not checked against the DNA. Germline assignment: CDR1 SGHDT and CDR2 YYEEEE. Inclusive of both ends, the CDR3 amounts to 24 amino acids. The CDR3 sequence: CASSFYICSARDLQASGTTDTQYF.

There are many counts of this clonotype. The CDR3 reads CASSLLLAGPQETQYF. The CDR3 region has the DNA TGTGCCAGCAGCTTGTTGCTAGCGGGACCACAAGAGACCCAGTACTTC. V gene TRBV5-6 combines with J gene TRBJ2-5; the match to TRBD2 covers 9 bases. V lost 1 base to trimming and J lost 2 bases; unmatched junction nucleotides: 6. The CDR3 has 16 amino acids. Germline loops: CDR1 SGHDT, CDR2 YYEEEE.